The present TCR beta chain was sequenced within a study of cytomegalovirus exposure and HLA in healthy donors. Study outcomes and limitations: Analysis was carried out at a later point, and it linked a missense DCLRE1C variant to TCR beta V- and J-gene trimming. At a 0.05 false discovery rate, a later analysis found 18,000 or so TCR beta sequences to be associated with HLA alleles.

This CDR3 has 16 amino acids. CDR1 and CDR2 from the germline V gene are KGHSH and LQKENI. Trimming pared 2 bases from V and 5 bases from J, leaving 16 bases between. The PCR was carried out with 60 Vbeta primers and 13 Jbeta primers. Assay used: immunoSEQ multiplex PCR; TCRdb lists only in-frame clones, some missing. The sample lists 110,000 to 150,000 clones; around 80% were seen once. A remark on this clone: Its target is unknown.

The chain uses TRBV18 and TRBJ1-5; D might be TRBD1 (5 bases). This TCR derives from an older woman in good health and CMV-seropositive. The sequenced sample was PBMCs. The CDR3 protein is CASSPGRGGTYQPQHF. The CDR3 region has the DNA TGTGCCAGCTCACCAGGGAGGGGTGGCACTTATCAGCCCCAGCATTTT.